The T cell receptor beta chain described here comes from a study of blood T cell repertoires in COVID-19. Study as a whole: Collection of acute and convalescent COVID-19 samples took place in the United States, Italy and Spain.

Germline V gives CDR1 SEHNR, CDR2 FQNEAQ (reference sequence). The ends lost 5 bases at V and 6 bases at J; junction bases unmatched: 10. The CDR3 covers 16 residues. TCRdb's table, derived via immunoSEQ multiplex PCR, lists solely in-frame clones and lacks some. The profile shows approximately 71,000 clones, 82% of them singletons. The chain employs TRBV7-9 and TRBJ2-1, with 10 bases aligning to TRBD1. The source of this sequence is a woman over 75 with acute or convalescent COVID-19. What was sequenced was peripheral blood. DNA for the CDR3: TGTGCCAGCAGCAACCCCGGGACAGGGGAGTCCAATGAGCAGTTCTTC. Amino acid sequence: CASSNPGTGESNEQFF.